This passage covers 27 T cell receptor beta chains from one sample sequenced in a study of T cell changes during pregnancy in multiple sclerosis (dated by TCRdb to about 2019). The library relied on the immunoSEQ multiplex PCR assay. Entries here come from immuneACCESS through TCRdb and include only in-frame sequences with V and J called. Some clones fail to appear in such tables; in the studies checked, an unresolved V gene covers under half of the shortfall, and the cause of the remainder is unknown. Across this sample there are roughly 40,000 clones, with approximately 81% seen only once. Jointly, the top ten make up 0.55% to 0.75% of the sample. The input for sequencing was CD4+ T cells from peripheral blood mononuclear cells, taken before pregnancy. The receptors stem from a female donor with multiple sclerosis, enrolled in a pregnancy study.

J is TRBJ1-3 and V is TRBV4-3; D unresolved. Germline CDR1 and CDR2: LGHNA and YSLEER. V lost 3 bases and J 0 bases, leaving 12 bases between the germline ends. The CDR3 extends over 16 amino acids. CDR3 in DNA: TGCGCCAGCAGCCAGGGCAGCATCAGCTCTGGAAACACCATATATTTT. As protein: CASSQGSISSGNTIYF.

The chain is built from TRBV11-2 and TRBJ1-2, with a tentative D call TRBD1 (6 bases). The germline V gene has CDR1 SGHAT and CDR2 FQNNGV. V gave up 3 bases and J gave up 4 bases, with 18 bases separating them. The CDR3 is 16 residues long. Here the CDR3 reads CASSLNKGQKPYGYTF. In nucleotides, the CDR3 is TGTGCCAGCAGCTTGAATAAAGGACAGAAGCCCTATGGCTACACCTTC.

This rearrangement joins TRBV6-1 to TRBJ1-1, with no clear D. CDR1 MNHNS and CDR2 SASEGT come from the germline V gene. Trimming left V 8 bases short and J 4 bases short, with 20 bases between. The CDR3 is 15 amino acids. CDR3: CASARDGVFGTEAFF. For the CDR3, the DNA is TGTGCCAGCGCCAGAGACGGGGTATTCGGCACTGAAGCTTTCTTT.

The chain carries TRBV9 and TRBJ2-3, with 8 bases lining up with TRBD1. Germline CDR1 is SGDLS and CDR2 is YYNGEE. J was trimmed by 2 bases and V by 5 bases; bases with no gene match: 4. This CDR3 has 14 residues. This CDR3 reads CASRTGGNTDTQYF. CDR3 coding DNA: TGTGCCAGCAGAACAGGGGGAAACACAGATACGCAGTATTTT.

This clone was observed a single time. The CDR3 bases are TGTGCCAGTAGTCCCACCGGGGGGGACAGGGTAATCGAGCAGTACTTC. This gives the protein CASSPTGGDRVIEQYF. J is TRBJ2-7 and V is TRBV19, with a possible D match to TRBD1 (9 bases). Trimming shortened V by 5 bases and J by 6 bases, and 23 bases separated the two germline ends. CDR1 is LNHDA, CDR2 SQIVND, per germline (reference sequence). The CDR3 covers 16 residues.

This chain connects TRBV7-2 to TRBJ2-6, with D hard to call. From germline, CDR1 is SGHTA and CDR2 FQGNSA. V dropped 7 bases and J dropped 4 bases, with 11 bases sitting between them. The CDR3 loop spans 14 amino acids. The chain's CDR3 is CASKLASGANVLTF. CDR3 nucleotides: TGTGCCAGCAAGTTAGCAAGCGGGGCCAACGTCCTGACTTTC.

The chain combines TRBV7-7 with TRBJ2-1, with TRBD2 matching 11 bases. Germline values: CDR1 SSHAT, CDR2 FNYEAQ (reference sequence). The CDR3 has 15 amino acids. V lost 5 bases to trimming and J lost 6 bases; unmatched junction nucleotides: 6. Here the CDR3 reads CASSLGLAEGNEQFF. DNA for the CDR3: TGTGCCAGCAGCCTGGGACTAGCGGAGGGCAATGAGCAGTTCTTC.

J is TRBJ1-1 and V is TRBV7-9; no definite D call. Germline assignment: CDR1 SEHNR and CDR2 FQNEAQ (reference sequence). The CDR3 is 16 amino acids. Deletions cut 5 bases from V and 0 bases from J, with 16 bases between. The CDR3 here is CASSPPLGILNTEAFF. The DNA for the CDR3 is TGTGCCAGCAGCCCCCCCCTGGGCATCCTGAACACTGAAGCTTTCTTT.

The chain employs TRBV10-3 and TRBJ2-7; perhaps TRBD2 as D (6 bases). The CDR3 is 17 amino acids. Trimming took 6 bases from V and 2 from J, leaving 23 bases between them. Germline V CDR1 and CDR2: ENHRY, SYGVKD. CDR3 DNA sequence: TGTGCCATCAGCCCGGGACTCCGAAGGGTCTCAACCTACGAGCAGTACTTC. Amino acid sequence: CAISPGLRRVSTYEQYF.

This clone was seen more than once but under ten times. CDR3 sequence: CASSPAGGQMTGNTIYF. The CDR3 DNA follows: TGTGCCAGCAGCCCGGCCGGGGGACAGATGACGGGAAACACCATATATTTT. The chain joins TRBV5-4 to TRBJ1-3; 7 bases match TRBD1. CDR3 length: 17 amino acids. The trim removed 4 bases at V and 4 bases at J, leaving 14 bases unmatched. The germline V gene has CDR1 SGHNT and CDR2 YYREEE (reference sequence).

The chain links TRBV5-8 to TRBJ2-7; 9 bases agree with TRBD1. This CDR3 has 17 amino acids. V trimming: 1 base; J trimming: 0 bases; junction bases outside the gene matches: 8. CDR1 and CDR2 (germline): SGHTS, YDEGEE. CDR3 residues: CASSLTIGTGTSYEQYF. The CDR3, as DNA: TGTGCCAGCAGCTTGACGATCGGGACAGGGACCTCCTACGAGCAGTACTTC.

This chain connects TRBV7-8 to TRBJ2-7; D is unclear. CDR1 and CDR2 from the germline V gene are SGHVS and FQNEAQ. Between the trimmed V and J ends, which lost 1 base and 2 bases, there was a span of 9 bases. CDR3 length: 14 residues. CDR3 residues: CASSLGRLAYEQYF. The CDR3 region has the DNA TGTGCCAGCAGCTTAGGGCGGCTGGCCTACGAGCAGTACTTC.

The gene calls are TRBV19 and TRBJ2-1; TRBD2 aligns across 15 bases. The CDR3 has 16 residues. V was clipped by 5 bases and J by 5 bases; unmatched bases: 4. The germline V gene has CDR1 LNHDA and CDR2 SQIVND (reference sequence). The CDR3 nucleotides are TGTGCCAGTAGTCCACGGACTAGCGGGAGGGACAATGAGCAGTTCTTC. Translation: CASSPRTSGRDNEQFF.

The chain is built from TRBV5-6 and TRBJ2-3; 7 positions match TRBD1. V was pared by 6 bases and J by 11 bases, with 6 bases of the junction left unmatched. Germline assignment: CDR1 SGHDT and CDR2 YYEEEE. The CDR3 is made up of 11 amino acids. The CDR3 DNA reads as TGTGCCAGCACCAGACAGGGAGTGCAGTATTTT. Residues: CASTRQGVQYF.

This chain uses TRBV10-2 with TRBJ2-5, with 13 bases aligning to TRBD2. V lost 8 bases, J lost 4 bases, and 4 bases stayed unmatched. Per the germline V gene, CDR1 is WSHSY and CDR2 is SAAADI. CDR3 length equals 14 residues. The CDR3 DNA reads TGCGCCAGCCGGACTAGCGGGAGCGGAGAGACCCAGTACTTC. Protein: CASRTSGSGETQYF.

V gene TRBV7-9 combines with J gene TRBJ1-1, with a tentative D call TRBD1 (5 bases). CDR1 is SEHNR and CDR2 is FQNEAQ in the germline V gene (reference sequence). This CDR3 has 13 residues. The V and J ends lost 5 bases and 1 base respectively, with 8 bases between them. The CDR3 coding sequence is TGTGCCAGCAGCCGAGACAGGAACACTGAAGCTTTCTTT. It specifies CASSRDRNTEAFF.

The CDR3 loop reads CSATRSGQVSADTQYF. CDR3 DNA: TGCAGCGCCACAAGGTCGGGACAGGTGTCGGCAGATACGCAGTATTTT. The V and J genes are TRBV29-1 and TRBJ2-3; 8 bases match TRBD1. Germline V lookup: CDR1 SQVTM, CDR2 ANQGSEA. Losses at the gene ends were 7 bases for V and 4 bases for J; bases not matched to a gene: 16. This CDR3 has 16 amino acids.

The CDR3, as DNA: TGCGCCAGCAGCCAAGAAGCCAGGGCGATTGAGCAGTTCTTC. It translates to CASSQEARAIEQFF. The chain uses TRBV4-3 and TRBJ2-1; TRBD1 is a possible D gene (5 bases). The V and J ends lost 0 bases and 9 bases respectively, with 12 bases between them. CDR3 length: 14 amino acids. Germline CDR1 is LGHNA and CDR2 is YSLEER.

The chain joins TRBV4-3 to TRBJ1-6, with D perhaps matching TRBD1 (5 bases). Germline assignment: CDR1 LGHNA and CDR2 YSLEER. This CDR3 has 21 amino acids. V gave up 4 bases and J gave up 4 bases, with 29 bases separating them. The CDR3 sequence is CASSPETWHNRGLGYNSPLHF. In DNA form, the CDR3 reads TGCGCCAGCAGCCCTGAGACGTGGCACAATAGGGGTCTTGGTTATAATTCACCCCTCCACTTT.

The chain combines TRBV27 with TRBJ1-2, with D tentatively TRBD1 (6 bases). Germline assignment: CDR1 MNHEY and CDR2 SMNVEV (reference sequence). CDR3 length equals 15 residues. V lost 3 bases and J 3 bases, leaving 14 bases between the germline ends. CDR3 sequence: CASSFIGGADYGYTF. The CDR3 nucleotides read TGTGCCAGCAGTTTTATAGGGGGGGCGGACTATGGCTACACCTTC.

The V call is TRBV5-1, the J call TRBJ1-1; the D is unclear. Germline values: CDR1 SGHRS, CDR2 YFSETQ. CDR3 length: 14 amino acids. V lost 0 bases, J lost 1 base, and 7 bases lay in between. The CDR3 protein is CASSLVAANTEAFF. The CDR3 DNA follows: TGCGCCAGCAGCTTGGTAGCAGCGAACACTGAAGCTTTCTTT.

The rearrangement joins TRBV6-5 to TRBJ2-2; tentative D call: TRBD1 (6 bases). This CDR3 is built from 15 residues. Germline loops: CDR1 MNHEY, CDR2 SVGAGI. Trimming cost V 5 bases and J 0 bases, with 10 bases left between them. Written as DNA, the CDR3 is TGTGCCAGCAGTGACTGGACAGCGAACACCGGGGAGCTGTTTTTT. Its translation: CASSDWTANTGELFF.

The rearrangement links TRBV11-2 to TRBJ2-1, with 7 bases identical to TRBD1. Trimming cost V 5 bases and J 5 bases; bases outside gene matches: 3. Germline assignment: CDR1 SGHAT and CDR2 FQNNGV. The CDR3 consists of 13 residues. CDR3 sequence reads: CASSPDRDNEQFF. CDR3 nucleotides: TGTGCCAGCAGCCCCGACAGGGACAATGAGCAGTTCTTC.

The CDR3 nucleotides read TGTGCCAGCTCACTCTTCACTCCAGGGTCCCAAGGAGAGACCCAGTACTTC. It translates to CASSLFTPGSQGETQYF. The V call is TRBV18, the J call TRBJ2-5; D is possibly TRBD1 (5 bases). With 4 bases removed from V and 4 bases from J, the gap between germline ends came to 22 bases. This CDR3 has 17 amino acids. The germline V gene has CDR1 KGHSH and CDR2 LQKENI.

The chain recombines TRBV6-4 with TRBJ1-2; the D is unclear. V was shortened by 3 bases and J by 4 bases, with 9 bases between the two germline ends. This CDR3 spans 13 amino acids. CDR1 and CDR2 (germline): MRHNA, SNTAGT. In nucleotides, the CDR3 is TGTGCCAGCAGTGAGACACAATCCTATGGCTACACCTTC. This sequence encodes CASSETQSYGYTF.

This chain connects TRBV7-9 to TRBJ2-1; TRBD2 is a possible D gene (6 bases). In germline, CDR1 is SEHNR, CDR2 FQNEAQ (reference sequence). The CDR3 runs to 12 residues. Trimming removed 5 bases from V and 9 bases from J, with 11 bases in between. Written as DNA, the CDR3 is TGTGCCAGCAGCCCCGGGAGCGGTGAGCAGTTCTTC. The encoded protein is CASSPGSGEQFF.

The chain employs TRBV10-3 and TRBJ2-3; 10 bases are a match to TRBD2. The CDR3 is 14 amino acids. The ends lost 4 bases at V and 3 bases at J; junction bases unmatched: 1. CDR1 and CDR2 (germline): ENHRY, SYGVKD. CDR3: CAISVLAGTDTQYF. CDR3 coding DNA: TGTGCCATCAGTGTACTAGCGGGAACAGATACGCAGTATTTT.